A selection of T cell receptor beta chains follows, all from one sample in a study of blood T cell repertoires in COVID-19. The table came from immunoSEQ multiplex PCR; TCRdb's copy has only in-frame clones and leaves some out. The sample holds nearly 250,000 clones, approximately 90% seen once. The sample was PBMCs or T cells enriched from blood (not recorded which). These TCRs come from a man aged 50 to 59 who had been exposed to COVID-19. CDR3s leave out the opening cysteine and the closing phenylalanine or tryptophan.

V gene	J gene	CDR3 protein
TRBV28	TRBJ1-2	ASSSSYGYT
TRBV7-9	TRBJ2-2	ASSPKGPGANTGELF
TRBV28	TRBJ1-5	ASSPFDRGNQPQH
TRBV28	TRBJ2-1	ASSWSGRAREQF
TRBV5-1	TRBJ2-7	ASSLAWDSTTYEQY
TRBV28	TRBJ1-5	ASIDGGRQPQH
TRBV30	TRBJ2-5	AWSVLRGGRLRTGATQETQY
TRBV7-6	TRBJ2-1	ASTDPRSLGQEQF
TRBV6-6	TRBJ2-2	ASSPGGSTTGELF
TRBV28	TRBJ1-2	ASSSGTDYGYT
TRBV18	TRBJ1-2	ASTWDRSSYGYT
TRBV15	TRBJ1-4	ATSQSRGNEKLF
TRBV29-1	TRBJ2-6	SVEGFGSSGANVLT
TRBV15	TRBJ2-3	ATSRDLGVRVDTQY
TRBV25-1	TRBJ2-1	ASSGFSSTNYNEQF
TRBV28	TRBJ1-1	ASSLPTGQLTEAF
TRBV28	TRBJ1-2	ASSYRQAYGYT
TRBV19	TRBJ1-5	ASSNRDRGSVGPQH
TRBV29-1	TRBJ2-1	SVLPTSGFNNEQF
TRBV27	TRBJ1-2	ASSREQGFRGYT
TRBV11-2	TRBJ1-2	ASSLQGKYGYT
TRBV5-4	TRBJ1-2	ASSSRRSTNYGYT
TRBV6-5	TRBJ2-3	ASRTGDTQY
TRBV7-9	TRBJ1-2	ASSWATGRYGYT
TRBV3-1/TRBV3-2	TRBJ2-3	ASSRPGDTQY
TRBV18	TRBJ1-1	ASSPGVNTEAF
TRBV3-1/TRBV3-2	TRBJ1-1	ASSQGAANTEAF
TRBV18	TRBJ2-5	ASSPGGGYSETQY
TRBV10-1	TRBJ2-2	ASKGLAANTGELF
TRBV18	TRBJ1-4	ASSPRQTLNEKLF
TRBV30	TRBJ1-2	AWSVGLTGGGGYT
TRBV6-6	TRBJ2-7	ASSSTQGTEEY
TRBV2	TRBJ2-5	ASSEEGQGGMTQY
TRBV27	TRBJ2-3	ASSLRPDSLAGTQY
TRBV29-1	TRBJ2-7	SVVYLAAYEQY
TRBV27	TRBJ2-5	ASSISGTGAYETQY
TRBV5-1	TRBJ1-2	ASTPYRDIDYGYT
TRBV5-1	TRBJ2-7	ASSPLGGTGGYEQY
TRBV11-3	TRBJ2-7	ASSQGSSYEQY
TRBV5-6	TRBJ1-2	ASSLRTHSYT
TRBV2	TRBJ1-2	ASSEGRSNYGYT
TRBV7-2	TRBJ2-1	ASSPLAGYNEQF
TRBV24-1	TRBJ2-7	ATSDFSSYEQY